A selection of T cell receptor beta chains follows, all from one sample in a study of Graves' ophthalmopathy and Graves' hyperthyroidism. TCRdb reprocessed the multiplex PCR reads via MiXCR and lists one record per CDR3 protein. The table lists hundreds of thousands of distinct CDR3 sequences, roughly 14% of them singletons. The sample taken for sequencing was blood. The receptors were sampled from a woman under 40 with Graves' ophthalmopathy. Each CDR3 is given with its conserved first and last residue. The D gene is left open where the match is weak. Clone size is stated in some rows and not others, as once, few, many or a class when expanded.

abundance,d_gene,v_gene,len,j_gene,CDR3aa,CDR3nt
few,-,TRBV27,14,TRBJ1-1,CASSWTQGNTEAFF,TGTGCCAGCAGTTGGACCCAAGGGAACACTGAAGCTTTCTTT
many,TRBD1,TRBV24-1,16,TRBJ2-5,CATSDGQGASRETQYF,TGTGCCACCAGTGATGGACAGGGGGCGAGTCGGGAGACCCAGTACTTC
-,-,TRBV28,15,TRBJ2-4,CASSLRERGGNIQYF,TGTGCCAGCAGTTTAAGGGAAAGGGGGGGGAACATTCAGTACTTC
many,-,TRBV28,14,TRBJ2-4,CASSHRDKKNIQYF,TGTGCCAGCAGTCACCGGGACAAGAAAAACATTCAGTACTTC
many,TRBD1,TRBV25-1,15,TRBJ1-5,CASSACRQGDQPQHF,TGTGCCAGCAGTGCTTGTCGACAGGGCGATCAGCCCCAGCATTTT
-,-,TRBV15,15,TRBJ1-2,CATSREKGITYGYTF,TGTGCCACCAGCAGAGAGAAAGGGATAACATATGGCTACACCTTC
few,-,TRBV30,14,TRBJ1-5,CAWSVGKSNQPQHF,TGTGCCTGGAGTGTAGGAAAAAGCAATCAGCCCCAGCATTTT
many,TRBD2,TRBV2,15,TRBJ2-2,CASSGSGVYTGELFF,TGTGCCAGCAGTGGGAGCGGGGTGTACACCGGGGAGCTGTTTTTT
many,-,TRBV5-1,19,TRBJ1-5,CASSHPRVSGHRIDQPQHF,TGCGCCAGCAGCCACCCAAGGGTCTCGGGGCACAGAATAGATCAGCCCCAGCATTTT
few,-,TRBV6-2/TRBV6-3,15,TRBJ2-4,CASSYSNLAKNIKYF,TGTGCCAGCAGTTACTCGAATCTAGCCAAAAACATTAAGTACTTC
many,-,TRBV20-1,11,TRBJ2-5,CSARTGETQYF,TGCAGTGCTAGAACGGGAGAGACCCAGTACTTC
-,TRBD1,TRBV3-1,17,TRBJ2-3,CASSQESGQGTTDTQYF,TGTGCCAGCAGCCAAGAATCTGGACAGGGTACCACAGATACGCAGTATTTT
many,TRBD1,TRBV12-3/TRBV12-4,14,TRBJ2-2,CASRLGQGPGELFF,TGTGCCAGCAGATTGGGACAGGGACCCGGGGAGCTGTTTTTT
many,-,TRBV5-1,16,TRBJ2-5,CASSLDGGVLQETQYF,TGCGCCAGCAGCTTGGACGGCGGAGTCCTCCAAGAGACCCAGTACTTC
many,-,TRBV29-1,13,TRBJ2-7,CSVETARSYEQYF,TGCAGCGTTGAGACAGCCCGTTCCTACGAGCAGTACTTC
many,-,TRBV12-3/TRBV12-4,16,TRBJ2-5,CASRRTGPRGKETQYF,TGTGCCAGCAGACGAACAGGGCCGAGGGGGAAAGAGACCCAGTACTTC
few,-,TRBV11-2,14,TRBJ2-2,CASSFSANTGELFF,TGTGCCAGCAGCTTTTCAGCGAACACCGGGGAGCTGTTTTTT
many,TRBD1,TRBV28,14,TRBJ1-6,CASSSRTGRSPLHF,TGTGCCAGCAGTTCCCGGACAGGGCGGTCACCCCTCCACTTT
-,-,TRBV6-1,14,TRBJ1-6,CTSRRPDYNSPLHF,TGTACCAGCAGGCGCCCCGATTATAATTCACCCCTCCACTTT
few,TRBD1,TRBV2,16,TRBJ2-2,CATTDGTDVNTGELFF,TGTGCCACTACGGACGGGACAGACGTTAACACCGGGGAGCTGTTTTTT
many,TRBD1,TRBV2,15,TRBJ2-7,CASSESPGQGNEQYF,TGTGCCAGCAGTGAATCACCGGGACAGGGAAACGAGCAGTACTTC
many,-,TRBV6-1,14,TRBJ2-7,CASTPEGPPYEQYF,TGTGCCAGCACCCCGGAGGGACCCCCCTACGAGCAGTACTTC
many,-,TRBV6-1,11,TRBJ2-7,CASSVGHEQYF,TGTGCCAGCAGCGTGGGTCACGAGCAGTACTTC
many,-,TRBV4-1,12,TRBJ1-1,CASSQDRVRAFF,TGCGCCAGCAGCCAGGATAGGGTGAGAGCTTTCTTT
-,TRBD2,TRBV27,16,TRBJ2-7,CASSSGTSGSSYEQYF,TGTGCCAGCAGTAGTGGGACTAGCGGGAGCTCCTACGAGCAGTACTTC
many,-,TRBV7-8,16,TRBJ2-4,CASSLRTPGAKNIQYF,TGTGCCAGCAGCTTACGGACCCCGGGAGCCAAAAACATTCAGTACTTC
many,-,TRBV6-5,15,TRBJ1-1,CASSYRARGHDEAFF,TGTGCCAGCAGTTACAGAGCCAGGGGTCACGATGAAGCTTTCTTT
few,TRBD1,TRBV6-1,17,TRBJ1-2,CASSESLGQPAQGGYTF,TGTGCCAGCAGTGAATCCCTTGGACAGCCAGCACAGGGGGGCTACACCTTC
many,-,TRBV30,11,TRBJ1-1,CAWSAYTEAFF,TGTGCCTGGAGTGCTTACACTGAAGCTTTCTTT
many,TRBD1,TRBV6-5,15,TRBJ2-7,CASSSPGTAGAEQYF,TGTGCCAGCAGTTCTCCGGGGACAGCCGGGGCCGAGCAGTACTTC
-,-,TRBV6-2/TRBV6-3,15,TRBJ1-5,CASSYGRENYQPQHF,TGTGCCAGCAGTTATGGCAGGGAGAATTATCAGCCCCAGCATTTT
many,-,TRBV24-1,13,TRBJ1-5,CATSLGARQPQHF,TGTGCCACCAGTTTGGGGGCACGTCAGCCCCAGCATTTT
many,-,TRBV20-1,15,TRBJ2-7,CSAREGVGSSYEQYF,TGCAGTGCTAGAGAGGGGGTTGGTAGCTCCTACGAGCAGTACTTC
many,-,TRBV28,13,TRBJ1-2,CASSLRQDYGYTF,TGTGCCAGCAGTCTCCGACAAGACTATGGCTACACCTTC
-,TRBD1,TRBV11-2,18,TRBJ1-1,CASSLVRTGGIRNTEAFF,TGTGCCAGCAGCTTAGTTCGGACAGGGGGCATCAGGAACACTGAAGCTTTCTTT
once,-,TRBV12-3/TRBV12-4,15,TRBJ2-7,CASSLWGLLTTEQYF,TGTGCCAGCAGTTTATGGGGGTTGCTGACAACTGAGCAGTACTTC
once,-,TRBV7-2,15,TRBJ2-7,CATSRDATRNYEQYF,TGTGCCACCAGCAGAGACGCGACTCGTAACTACGAGCAGTACTTC
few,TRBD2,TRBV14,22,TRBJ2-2,CASSQVAARGGVGSLNTGELFF,TGTGCCAGCAGCCAGGTGGCGGCGCGGGGGGGCGTCGGTTCCTTGAACACCGGGGAGCTGTTTTTT
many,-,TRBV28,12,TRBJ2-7,CASRSGWYEQYF,TGTGCCAGCAGATCGGGATGGTACGAGCAGTACTTC
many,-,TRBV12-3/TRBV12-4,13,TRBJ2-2,CASSLPSAGELFF,TGTGCCAGCAGTTTGCCTTCTGCAGGGGAGCTGTTTTTT
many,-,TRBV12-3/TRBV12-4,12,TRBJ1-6,CASRLEYLPLHF,TGTGCCAGCAGACTAGAGTATTTACCCCTCCACTTT
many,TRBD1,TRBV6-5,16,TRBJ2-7,CASSYSSETGSYEQYF,TGTGCCAGCAGTTACTCGTCGGAGACAGGGTCCTACGAGCAGTACTTC
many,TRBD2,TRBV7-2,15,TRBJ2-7,CASSPTSGGTYEQYF,TGTGCCAGCAGCCCTACTAGCGGGGGGACCTACGAGCAGTACTTC
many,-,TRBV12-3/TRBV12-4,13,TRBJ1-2,CASSLARVEGYTF,TGTGCCAGCAGTTTAGCCCGGGTGGAAGGCTACACCTTC
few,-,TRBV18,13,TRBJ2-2,CASLAAAPGELFF,TGTGCCAGCCTGGCAGCCGCACCCGGGGAGCTGTTTTTT
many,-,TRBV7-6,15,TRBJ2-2,CASSSRRENTGELFF,TGTGCCAGCAGCTCCCGGCGGGAGAACACCGGGGAGCTGTTTTTT
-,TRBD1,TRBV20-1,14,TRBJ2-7,CSAPYRDRFYEQYF,TGCAGTGCACCCTACCGGGACAGGTTCTACGAGCAGTACTTC
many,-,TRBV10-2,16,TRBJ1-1,CASSHEDGYGDTEAFF,TGCGCCAGCAGCCACGAGGACGGCTACGGGGACACTGAAGCTTTCTTT
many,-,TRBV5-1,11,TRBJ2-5,CASSLNGPQYF,TGCGCCAGCAGCTTGAATGGACCCCAGTACTTC
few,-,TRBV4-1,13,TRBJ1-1,CASSQDLIGGTFF,TGCGCCAGCAGCCAAGATCTAATTGGGGGAACTTTCTTT
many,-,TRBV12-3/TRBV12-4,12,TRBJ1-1,CASSQTGPEAFF,TGTGCCAGCAGCCAGACAGGCCCTGAAGCTTTCTTT
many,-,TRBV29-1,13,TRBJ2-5,CSVEGQGWETQYF,TGCAGCGTTGAAGGGCAGGGATGGGAGACCCAGTACTTC
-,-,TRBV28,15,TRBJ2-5,CASRAEQARQETKYF,TGTGCCAGCAGGGCTGAACAGGCTCGGCAAGAGACCAAGTACTTC
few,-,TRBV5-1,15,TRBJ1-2,CASSLDPLANYGYTF,TGCGCCAGCAGCTTGGACCCCCTGGCTAACTATGGCTACACCTTC
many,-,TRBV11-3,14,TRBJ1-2,CASSSRYSNYGYTF,TGTGCCAGCAGCTCCAGATACAGTAACTATGGCTACACCTTC
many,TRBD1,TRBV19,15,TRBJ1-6,CASQQGTGNNSPLHF,TGTGCCAGCCAGCAAGGGACAGGGAATAATTCACCCCTCCACTTT
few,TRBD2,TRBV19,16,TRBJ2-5,CASSTVRAGAGETQYF,TGTGCCAGTAGTACGGTCCGAGCGGGAGCGGGTGAGACCCAGTACTTC
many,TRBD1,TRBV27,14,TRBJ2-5,CASSPGTDPGTQYF,TGTGCCAGCAGTCCCGGGACAGACCCCGGGACCCAGTACTTC
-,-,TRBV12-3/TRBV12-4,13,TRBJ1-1,CASSQSTAAEAFF,TGTGCCAGCAGCCAATCGACTGCGGCTGAAGCTTTCTTT
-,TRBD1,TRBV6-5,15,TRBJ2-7,CASSYRTGGYDEQYF,TGTGCCAGCAGTTACCGGACAGGAGGTTATGACGAGCAGTACTTC